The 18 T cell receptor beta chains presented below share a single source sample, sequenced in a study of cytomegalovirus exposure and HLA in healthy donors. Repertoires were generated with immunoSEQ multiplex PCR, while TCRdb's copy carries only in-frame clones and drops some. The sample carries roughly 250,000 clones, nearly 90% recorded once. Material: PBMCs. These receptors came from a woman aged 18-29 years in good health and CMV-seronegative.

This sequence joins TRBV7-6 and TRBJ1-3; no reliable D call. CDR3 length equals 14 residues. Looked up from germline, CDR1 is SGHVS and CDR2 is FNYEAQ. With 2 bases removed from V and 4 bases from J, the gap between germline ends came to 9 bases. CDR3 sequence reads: CASSLSGSGNTIYF. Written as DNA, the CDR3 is TGTGCCAGCAGCTTATCAGGTTCAGGAAACACCATATATTTT.

DNA of the CDR3: TGTGCCAGCAGCCTCGTGGCGGGGGGTGAGCAGTTCTTC. Protein sequence: CASSLVAGGEQFF. The chain has TRBV11-3 and TRBJ2-1; 8 nucleotides agree with TRBD2. This CDR3 is 13 amino acids long. Germline CDR1 SGHNT, CDR2 YENEEA. With V trimmed by 5 bases and J by 9 bases, 6 bases remained unmatched.

The DNA for the CDR3 is TGCGCCAGCAGCCAAGATCTGGCAGGCGGGAAAAGGGGCTACACCTTC. This gives the protein CASSQDLAGGKRGYTF. The J gene is TRBJ1-2, the V gene TRBV4-1; D gene uncertain. Trimming took off 0 bases at V and 8 bases at J, with 19 bases between the two ends. This CDR3 contains 16 residues. The germline gives CDR1 MGHRA, CDR2 YSYEKL.

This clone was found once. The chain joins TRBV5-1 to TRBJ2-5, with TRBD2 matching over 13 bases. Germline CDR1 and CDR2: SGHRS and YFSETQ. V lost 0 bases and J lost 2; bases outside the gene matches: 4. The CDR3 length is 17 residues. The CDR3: CASSLGGLAGAQETQYF. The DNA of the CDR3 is TGCGCCAGCAGCTTGGGAGGACTAGCGGGGGCGCAAGAGACCCAGTACTTC. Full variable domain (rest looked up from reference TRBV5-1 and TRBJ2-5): KAGVTQTPRYLIKTRGQQVTLSCSPISGHRSVSWYQQTPGQGLQFLFEYFSETQRNKGNFPGRFSGRQFSNSRSEMNVSTLELGDSALYLCASSLGGLAGAQETQYFGPGTRLLVL.

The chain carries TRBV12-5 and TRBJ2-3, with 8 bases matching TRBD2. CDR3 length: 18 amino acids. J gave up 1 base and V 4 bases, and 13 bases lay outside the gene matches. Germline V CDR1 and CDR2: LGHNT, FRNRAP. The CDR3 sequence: CASGSTGTRVFGTDTQYF. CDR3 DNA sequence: TGTGCTAGTGGTTCAACCGGGACTAGGGTGTTTGGCACAGATACGCAGTATTTT.

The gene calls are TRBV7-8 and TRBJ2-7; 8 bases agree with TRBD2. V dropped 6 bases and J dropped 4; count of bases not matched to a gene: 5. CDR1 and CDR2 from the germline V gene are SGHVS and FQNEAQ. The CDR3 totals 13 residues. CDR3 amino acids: CASSLAGGYEQYF. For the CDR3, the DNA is TGTGCCAGCAGTCTAGCGGGTGGATACGAGCAGTACTTC.

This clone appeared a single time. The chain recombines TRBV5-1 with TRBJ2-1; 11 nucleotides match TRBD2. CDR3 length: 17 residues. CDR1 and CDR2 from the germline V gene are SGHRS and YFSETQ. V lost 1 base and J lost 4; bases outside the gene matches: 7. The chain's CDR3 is CASSLTSGGGRYNEQFF. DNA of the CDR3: TGCGCCAGCAGCTTGACTAGCGGGGGTGGCCGGTACAATGAGCAGTTCTTC.

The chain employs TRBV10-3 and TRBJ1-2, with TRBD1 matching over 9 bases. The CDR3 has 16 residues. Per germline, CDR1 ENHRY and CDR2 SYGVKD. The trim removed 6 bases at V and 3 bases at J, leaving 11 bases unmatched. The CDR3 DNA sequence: TGTGCCATCAGGGGGGAAAAGGGACAGGGTGACTATGGCTACACCTTC. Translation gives CAIRGEKGQGDYGYTF.

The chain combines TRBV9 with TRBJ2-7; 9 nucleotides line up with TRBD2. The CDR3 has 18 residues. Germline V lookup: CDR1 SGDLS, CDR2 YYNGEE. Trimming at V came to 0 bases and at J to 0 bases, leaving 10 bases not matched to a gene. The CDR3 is CASSVGASGTLSSYEQYF. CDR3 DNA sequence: TGTGCCAGCAGCGTAGGGGCTAGCGGGACGCTAAGCTCCTACGAGCAGTACTTC.

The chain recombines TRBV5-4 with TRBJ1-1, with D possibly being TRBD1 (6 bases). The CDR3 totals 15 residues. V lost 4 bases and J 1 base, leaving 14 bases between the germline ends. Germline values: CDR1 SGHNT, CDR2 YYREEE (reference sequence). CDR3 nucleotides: TGTGCCAGCAGCACCCGGACAGAGCAGAACACTGAAGCTTTCTTT. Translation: CASSTRTEQNTEAFF.

CDR3 bases: TGCAGTGCCCCCGGGAATGAGCAGTTCTTC. This sequence encodes CSAPGNEQFF. The chain links TRBV20-1 to TRBJ2-1, with D hard to call. The ends were cut back, 6 bases at V and 7 bases at J, with 7 bases in the middle. This CDR3 is built from 10 residues. CDR1 and CDR2 from the germline V gene are DFQATT and SNEGSKA (reference sequence).

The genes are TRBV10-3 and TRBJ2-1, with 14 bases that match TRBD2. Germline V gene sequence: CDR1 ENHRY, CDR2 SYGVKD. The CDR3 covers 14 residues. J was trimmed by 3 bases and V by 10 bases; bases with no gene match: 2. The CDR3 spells CATGTSGGYNEQFF. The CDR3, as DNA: TGTGCCACCGGGACTAGCGGGGGCTACAATGAGCAGTTCTTC.

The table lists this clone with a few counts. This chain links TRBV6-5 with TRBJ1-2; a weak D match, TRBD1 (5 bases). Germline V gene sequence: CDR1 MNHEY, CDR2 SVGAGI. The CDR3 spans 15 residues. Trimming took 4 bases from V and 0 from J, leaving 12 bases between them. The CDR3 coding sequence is TGTGCCAGCAGTTCACAGGAGACTTCTAACTATGGCTACACCTTC. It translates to CASSSQETSNYGYTF.

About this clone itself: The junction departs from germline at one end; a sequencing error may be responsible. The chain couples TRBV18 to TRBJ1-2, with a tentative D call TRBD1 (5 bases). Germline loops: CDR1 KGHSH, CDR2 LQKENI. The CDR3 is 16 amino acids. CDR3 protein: CASSPSIGHQNYGYTF. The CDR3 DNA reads TGTGCCAGTTCACCTAGTATAGGACACCAAAACTATGGCTACACCTTC.

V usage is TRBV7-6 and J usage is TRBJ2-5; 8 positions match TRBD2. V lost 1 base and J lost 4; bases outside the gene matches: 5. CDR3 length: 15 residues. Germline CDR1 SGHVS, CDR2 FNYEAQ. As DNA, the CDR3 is TGTGCCAGCAGCTTAGTGGGCGGGGGGCGAGAGACCCAGTACTTC. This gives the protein CASSLVGGGRETQYF.

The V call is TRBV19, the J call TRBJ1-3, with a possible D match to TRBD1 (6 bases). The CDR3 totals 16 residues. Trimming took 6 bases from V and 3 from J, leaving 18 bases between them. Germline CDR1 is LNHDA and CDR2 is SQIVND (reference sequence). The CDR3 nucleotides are TGTGCCAGTAGAATCGTTACAGGGTCATATGGAAACACCATATATTTT. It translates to CASRIVTGSYGNTIYF.

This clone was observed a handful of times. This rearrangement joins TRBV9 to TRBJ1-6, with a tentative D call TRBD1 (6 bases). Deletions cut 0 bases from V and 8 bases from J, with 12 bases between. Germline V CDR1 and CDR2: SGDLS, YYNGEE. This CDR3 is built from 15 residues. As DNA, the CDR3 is TGTGCCAGCAGCGTAGATGACAGGTCATATTCACCCCTCCACTTT. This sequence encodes CASSVDDRSYSPLHF. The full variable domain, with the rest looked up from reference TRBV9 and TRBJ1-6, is DSGVTQTPKHLITATGQRVTLRCSPRSGDLSVYWYQQSLDQGLQFLIQYYNGEERAKGNILERFSAQQFPDLHSELNLSSLELGDSALYFCASSVDDRSYSPLHFGNGTRLTVT.

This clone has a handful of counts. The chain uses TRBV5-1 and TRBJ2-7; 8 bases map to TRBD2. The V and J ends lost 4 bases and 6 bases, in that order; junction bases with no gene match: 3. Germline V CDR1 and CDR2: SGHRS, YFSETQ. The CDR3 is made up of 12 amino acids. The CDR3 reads CASSRTSGEQYF. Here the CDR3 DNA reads TGCGCCAGCAGCCGAACTAGCGGCGAGCAGTACTTC.